One T cell receptor beta chain is described in this entry. Trimming cost V 1 base and J 4 bases; bases outside gene matches: 8. In germline, CDR1 is SGDLS, CDR2 YYNGEE. This CDR3 spans 15 amino acids. Cohort 3 donors counted as recovered after two negative PCRs, clearance, or resolved symptoms. This entry is derived from a study of blood T cell repertoires in COVID-19. TCRdb's table, derived via immunoSEQ multiplex PCR, lists solely in-frame clones and lacks some. Of just over 300,000 clones listed, about 91% are singletons. The sequence came from a woman in her thirties or forties who had recovered from COVID-19. The sequenced material came from PBMCs or T cells enriched from blood (not recorded which). This chain connects TRBV9 to TRBJ2-7, with 7 bases lining up with TRBD2. The CDR3 loop is CASSVSAGEAYEQYF. In DNA form, the CDR3 reads TGTGCCAGCAGCGTATCGGCGGGGGAGGCTTACGAGCAGTACTTC.